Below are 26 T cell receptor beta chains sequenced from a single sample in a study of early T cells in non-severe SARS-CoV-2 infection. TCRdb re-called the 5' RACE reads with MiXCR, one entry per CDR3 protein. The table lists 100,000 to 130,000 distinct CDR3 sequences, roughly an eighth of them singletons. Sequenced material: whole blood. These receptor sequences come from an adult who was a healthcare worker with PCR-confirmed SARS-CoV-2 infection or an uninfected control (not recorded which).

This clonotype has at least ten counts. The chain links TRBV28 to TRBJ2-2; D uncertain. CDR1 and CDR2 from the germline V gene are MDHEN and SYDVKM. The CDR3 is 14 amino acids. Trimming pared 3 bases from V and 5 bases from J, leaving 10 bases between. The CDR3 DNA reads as TGTGCCAGCAGTTTGAGACGGACGACCGGGGAGCTGTTTTTT. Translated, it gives CASSLRRTTGELFF.

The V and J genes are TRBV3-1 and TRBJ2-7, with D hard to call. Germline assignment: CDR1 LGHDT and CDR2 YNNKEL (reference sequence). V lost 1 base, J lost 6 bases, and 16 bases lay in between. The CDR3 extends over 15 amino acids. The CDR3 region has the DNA TGTGCCAGCAGCCAAGGGTTAGCTCGAGAAGGCGAGCAGTACTTC. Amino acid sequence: CASSQGLAREGEQYF.

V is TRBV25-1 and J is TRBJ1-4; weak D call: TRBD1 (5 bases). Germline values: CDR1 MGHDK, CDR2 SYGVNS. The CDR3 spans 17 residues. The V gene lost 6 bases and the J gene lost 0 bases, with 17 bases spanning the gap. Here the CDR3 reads CASSLTDLKATNEKLFF. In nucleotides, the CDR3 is TGTGCCAGCAGCCTGACAGACTTAAAGGCAACTAATGAAAAACTGTTTTTT. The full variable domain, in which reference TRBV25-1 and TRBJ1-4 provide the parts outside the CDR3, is EADIYQTPRYLVIGTGKKITLECSQTMGHDKMYWYQQDPGMELHLIHYSYGVNSTEKGDLSSESTVSRIRTEHFPLTLESARPSHTSQYLCASSLTDLKATNEKLFFGSGTQLSVL.

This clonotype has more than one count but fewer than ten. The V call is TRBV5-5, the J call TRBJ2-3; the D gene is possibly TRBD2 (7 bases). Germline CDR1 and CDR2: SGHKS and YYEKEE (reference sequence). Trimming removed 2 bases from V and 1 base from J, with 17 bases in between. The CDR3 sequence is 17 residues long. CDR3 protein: CASSLLAGAMGTDTQYF. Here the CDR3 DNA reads TGTGCCAGCAGCTTACTTGCGGGGGCGATGGGCACAGATACGCAGTATTTT.

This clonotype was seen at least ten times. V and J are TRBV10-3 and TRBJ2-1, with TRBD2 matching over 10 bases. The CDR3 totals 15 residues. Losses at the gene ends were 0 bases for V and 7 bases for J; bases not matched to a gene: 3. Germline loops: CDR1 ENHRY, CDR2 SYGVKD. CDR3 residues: CAISESTSGINEQFF. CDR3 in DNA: TGTGCCATCAGTGAGTCTACTAGCGGGATTAATGAGCAGTTCTTC.

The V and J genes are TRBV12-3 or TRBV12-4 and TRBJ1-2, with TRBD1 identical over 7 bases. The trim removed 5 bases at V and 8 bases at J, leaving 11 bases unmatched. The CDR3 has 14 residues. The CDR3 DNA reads TGTGCCAGCAGTCCTAGGGTCAGGGGACAGGGCTACACCTTC. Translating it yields CASSPRVRGQGYTF.

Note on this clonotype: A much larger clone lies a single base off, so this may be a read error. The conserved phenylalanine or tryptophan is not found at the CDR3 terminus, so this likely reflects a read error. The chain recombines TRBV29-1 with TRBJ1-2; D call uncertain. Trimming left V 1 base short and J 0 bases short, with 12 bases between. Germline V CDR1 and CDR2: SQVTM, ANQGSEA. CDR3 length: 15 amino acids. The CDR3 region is CSVEGTRGSNYGYTL. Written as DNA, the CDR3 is TGCAGCGTTGAAGGGACTCGCGGATCTAACTATGGCTACACCTTA.

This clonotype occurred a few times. The CDR3 DNA follows: TGTGCCAGCAGCTTAGACAGGGGGTTGGATGGCTACACCTTC. It codes for CASSLDRGLDGYTF. This chain uses TRBV6-1 with TRBJ1-2; TRBD1 matches 9 bases. This CDR3 has 14 amino acids. V was clipped by 6 bases and J by 6 bases; unmatched bases: 8. Looked up from germline, CDR1 is MNHNS and CDR2 is SASEGT.

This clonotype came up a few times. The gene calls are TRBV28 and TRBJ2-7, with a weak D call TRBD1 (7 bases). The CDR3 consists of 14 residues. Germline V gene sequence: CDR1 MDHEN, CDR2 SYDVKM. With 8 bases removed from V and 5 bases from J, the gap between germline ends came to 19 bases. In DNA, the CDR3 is TGTGCCAGCTGGAGGGGGCTCGAAGTCGACGAGCAGTACTTC. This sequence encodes CASWRGLEVDEQYF.

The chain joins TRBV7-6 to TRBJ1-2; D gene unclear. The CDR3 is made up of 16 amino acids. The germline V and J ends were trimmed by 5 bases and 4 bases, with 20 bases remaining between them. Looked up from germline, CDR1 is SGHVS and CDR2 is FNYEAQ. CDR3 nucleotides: TGTGCCAGCAGCCCTCTGGTAGCAGATTCGAGCTATGGCTACACCTTC. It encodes CASSPLVADSSYGYTF.

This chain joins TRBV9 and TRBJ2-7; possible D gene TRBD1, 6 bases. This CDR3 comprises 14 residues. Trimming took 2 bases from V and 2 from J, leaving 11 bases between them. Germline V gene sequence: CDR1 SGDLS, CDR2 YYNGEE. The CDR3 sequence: CASSVTGLTYEQYF. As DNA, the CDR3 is TGTGCCAGCAGCGTTACAGGGCTCACCTACGAGCAGTACTTC.

The CDR3 DNA reads as TGCGCCAGCAGCCCCTTAACGGGAGTTTCCTACAATGAGCAGTTCTTC. Translated, it gives CASSPLTGVSYNEQFF. The J gene is TRBJ2-1, the V gene TRBV5-1; possibly TRBD2 for D (6 bases). Trimming removed 4 bases from V and 1 base from J, with 15 bases in between. This CDR3 comprises 16 residues. Per the germline V gene, CDR1 is SGHRS and CDR2 is YFSETQ.

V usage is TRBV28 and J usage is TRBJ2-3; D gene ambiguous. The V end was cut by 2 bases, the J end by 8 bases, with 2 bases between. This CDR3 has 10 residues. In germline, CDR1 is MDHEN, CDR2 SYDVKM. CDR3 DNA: TGTGCCAGCAGTTTAGGTACGCAGTATTTT. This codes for CASSLGTQYF. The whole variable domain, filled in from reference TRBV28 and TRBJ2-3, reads DVKVTQSSRYLVKRTGEKVFLECVQDMDHENMFWYRQDPGLGLRLIYFSYDVKMKEKGDIPEGYSVSREKKERFSLILESASTNQTSMYLCASSLGTQYFGPGTRLTVL.

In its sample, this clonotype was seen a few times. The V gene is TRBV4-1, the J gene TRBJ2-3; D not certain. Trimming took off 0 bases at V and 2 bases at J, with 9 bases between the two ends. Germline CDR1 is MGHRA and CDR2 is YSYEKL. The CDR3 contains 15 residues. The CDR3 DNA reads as TGCGCCAGCAGCCAAGATGGGTCCCCCACAGATACGCAGTATTTT. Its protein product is CASSQDGSPTDTQYF.

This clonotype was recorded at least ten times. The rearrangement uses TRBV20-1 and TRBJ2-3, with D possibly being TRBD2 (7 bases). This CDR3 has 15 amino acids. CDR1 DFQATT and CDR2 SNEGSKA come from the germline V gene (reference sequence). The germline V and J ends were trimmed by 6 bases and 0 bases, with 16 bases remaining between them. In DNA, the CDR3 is TGCAGTGCCCCGGGGAGGGGGAGGAGCACAGATACGCAGTATTTT. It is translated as CSAPGRGRSTDTQYF.

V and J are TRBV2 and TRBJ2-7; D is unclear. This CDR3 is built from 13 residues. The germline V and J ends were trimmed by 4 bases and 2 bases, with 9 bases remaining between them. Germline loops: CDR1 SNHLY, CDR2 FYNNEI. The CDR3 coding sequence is TGTGCCAGCAGTGGGGTACTACCCTACGAGCAGTACTTC. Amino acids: CASSGVLPYEQYF.

For the CDR3, the DNA is TGTGCCAGCAGTGAGGGACGTTCACCCCTCCACTTT. It encodes CASSEGRSPLHF. The chain employs TRBV25-1 and TRBJ1-6; a possible D gene is TRBD1 (5 bases). Germline assignment: CDR1 MGHDK and CDR2 SYGVNS. Trimming removed 3 bases from V and 9 bases from J, with 6 bases in between. The CDR3 covers 12 residues.

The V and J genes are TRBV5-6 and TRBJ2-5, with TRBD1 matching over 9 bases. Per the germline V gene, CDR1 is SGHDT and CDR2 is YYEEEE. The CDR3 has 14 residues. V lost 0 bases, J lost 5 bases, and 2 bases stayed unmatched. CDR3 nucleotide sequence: TGTGCCAGCAGCTTGGGGACAGGGGTGGAGACCCAGTACTTC. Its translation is CASSLGTGVETQYF. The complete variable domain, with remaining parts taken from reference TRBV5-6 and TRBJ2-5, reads DAGVTQSPTHLIKTRGQQVTLRCSPKSGHDTVSWYQQALGQGPQFIFQYYEEEERQRGNFPDRFSGHQFPNYSSELNVNALLLGDSALYLCASSLGTGVETQYFGPGTRLLVL.

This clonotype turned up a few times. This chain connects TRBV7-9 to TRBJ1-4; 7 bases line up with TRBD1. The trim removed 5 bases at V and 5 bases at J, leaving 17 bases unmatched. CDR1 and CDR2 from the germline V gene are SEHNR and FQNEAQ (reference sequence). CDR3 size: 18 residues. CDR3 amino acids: CASSPSAFGGGENEKLFF. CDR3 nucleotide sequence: TGTGCCAGCAGCCCGTCGGCTTTTGGAGGGGGCGAGAATGAAAAACTGTTTTTT.

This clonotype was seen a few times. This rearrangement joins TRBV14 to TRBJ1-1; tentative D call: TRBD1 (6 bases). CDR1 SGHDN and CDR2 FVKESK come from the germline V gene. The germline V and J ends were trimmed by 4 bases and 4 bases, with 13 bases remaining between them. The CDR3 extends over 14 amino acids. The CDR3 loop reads CASSLRAQGTEAFF. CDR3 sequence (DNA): TGTGCCAGCAGCCTTAGGGCACAGGGCACTGAAGCTTTCTTT.

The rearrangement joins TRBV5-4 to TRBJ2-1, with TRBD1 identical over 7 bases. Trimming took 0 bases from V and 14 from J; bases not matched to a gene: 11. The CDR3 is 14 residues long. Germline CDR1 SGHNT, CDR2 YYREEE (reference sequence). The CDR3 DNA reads TGTGCCAGCAGCTTGGGGCCCCACGACAGGGCTGAGTTCTTC. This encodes CASSLGPHDRAEFF.

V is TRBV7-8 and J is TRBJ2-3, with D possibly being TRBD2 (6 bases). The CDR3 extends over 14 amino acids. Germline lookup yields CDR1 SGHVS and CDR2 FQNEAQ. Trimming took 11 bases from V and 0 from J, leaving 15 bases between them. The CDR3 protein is CASSRGTSTDTQYF. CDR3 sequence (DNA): TGTGCCTCAAGTCGTGGGACTAGCACAGATACGCAGTATTTT.

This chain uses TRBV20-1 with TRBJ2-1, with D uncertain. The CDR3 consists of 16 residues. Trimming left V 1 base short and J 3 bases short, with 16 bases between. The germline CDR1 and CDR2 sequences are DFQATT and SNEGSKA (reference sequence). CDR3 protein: CSARVQARKLYNEQFF. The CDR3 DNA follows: TGCAGTGCTAGAGTTCAAGCCCGCAAACTCTACAATGAGCAGTTCTTC.

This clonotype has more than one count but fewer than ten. In nucleotides, the CDR3 is TGTGCTAGTGGTTATGGGACAACCCACAATGAGCAGTTCTTC. Translated: CASGYGTTHNEQFF. The V and J genes are TRBV12-5 and TRBJ2-1; possibly TRBD1 for D (6 bases). Germline V CDR1 and CDR2: LGHNT, FRNRAP. The CDR3 loop spans 14 amino acids. V was trimmed by 4 bases and J by 5 bases, leaving 12 bases between them.

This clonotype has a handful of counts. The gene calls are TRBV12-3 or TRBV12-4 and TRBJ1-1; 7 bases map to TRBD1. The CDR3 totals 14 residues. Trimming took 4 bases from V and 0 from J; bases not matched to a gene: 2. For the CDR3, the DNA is TGTGCCAGCAGTTCGACAGGGATGAACACTGAAGCTTTCTTT. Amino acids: CASSSTGMNTEAFF.

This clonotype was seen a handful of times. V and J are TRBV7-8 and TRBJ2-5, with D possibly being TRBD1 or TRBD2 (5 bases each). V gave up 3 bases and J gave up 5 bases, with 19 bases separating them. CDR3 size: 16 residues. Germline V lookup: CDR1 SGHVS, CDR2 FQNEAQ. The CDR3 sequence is CASSFQPGPGVETQYF. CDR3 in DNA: TGTGCCAGCAGCTTCCAACCGGGACCAGGTGTCGAGACCCAGTACTTC.